The 9 T cell receptor beta chains in this list originate from one sample, sequenced in a study of technical replicates of blood from a handful of donors. Sequenced by immunoSEQ multiplex PCR; TCRdb stores in-frame clones only, minus some. The sample lists roughly 81,000 clones, approximately 83% occurring once. The sample consisted of PBMCs. These TCRs come from a human donor in good health. Some clones in this sample may be carry-over from other donors' samples.

The rearrangement uses TRBV6-5 and TRBJ1-1, with D unresolved. V shed 5 bases and J shed 3 bases, with 10 bases lying between them. CDR1 and CDR2 (germline): MNHEY, SVGAGI. This CDR3 is 13 amino acids long. DNA for the CDR3: TGTGCCAGCAGTGAACTATTGGACACTGAAGCTTTCTTT. It is translated as CASSELLDTEAFF.

This chain uses TRBV6-5 with TRBJ1-1; a possible D gene is TRBD1 (5 bases). The germline V gene has CDR1 MNHEY and CDR2 SVGAGI. The CDR3 contains 14 residues. Trimming stripped 8 bases from V and 5 bases from J, with 18 bases between. The CDR3: CASVEDTSGTEAFF. The DNA for the CDR3 is TGTGCCAGCGTCGAGGATACATCAGGGACTGAAGCTTTCTTT.

The gene calls are TRBV20-1 and TRBJ2-5; maybe TRBD2 (6 bases). The CDR3 totals 11 residues. Deletions cut 2 bases from V and 7 bases from J, with 8 bases between. Germline CDR1 reads DFQATT; CDR2 reads SNEGSKA (reference sequence). The CDR3 nucleotides read TGCAGTGCTAGACTAGCGTTGACCCAGTACTTC. It translates to CSARLALTQYF.

This chain connects TRBV14 to TRBJ2-3; TRBD2 matches at 7 bases. Germline CDR1 is SGHDN and CDR2 is FVKESK. The CDR3 is made up of 15 amino acids. V gave up 1 base and J gave up 4 bases; unmatched junction bases: 5. CDR3 in DNA: TGTGCCAGCAGCCAAGGTTGGACTAGTTCAGATACGCAGTATTTT. Protein: CASSQGWTSSDTQYF.

The chain carries TRBV2 and TRBJ2-2; 12 nucleotides align to TRBD2. The CDR3 spans 15 residues. In germline, CDR1 is SNHLY, CDR2 FYNNEI. With 6 bases clipped from V and 6 bases from J, the junction kept 5 bases outside the gene matches. The CDR3 is CASRSGTSGPGELFF. The CDR3 DNA reads as TGTGCCAGCAGGTCCGGGACTAGCGGGCCCGGGGAGCTGTTTTTT.

This clone was seen a few times. The chain has TRBV28 and TRBJ1-1, with D tentatively TRBD1 (5 bases). Germline values: CDR1 MDHEN, CDR2 SYDVKM. The ends were cut back, 5 bases at V and 4 bases at J, with 14 bases in the middle. The CDR3 is 14 amino acids. In nucleotides, the CDR3 is TGTGCCAGCAGTAGCCTGGGGCAGGTCACTGAAGCTTTCTTT. This codes for CASSSLGQVTEAFF.

This rearrangement joins TRBV11-2 to TRBJ2-3, with 9 bases aligning to TRBD2. Germline assignment: CDR1 SGHAT and CDR2 FQNNGV. The CDR3 extends over 17 amino acids. V gave up 4 bases and J gave up 3 bases; unmatched junction bases: 11. The CDR3 DNA reads as TGTGCCAGCAGCTCCCTCTTCTTAGCGGGGGCTACAGATACGCAGTATTTT. As protein: CASSSLFLAGATDTQYF.

The chain employs TRBV10-3 and TRBJ1-1, with no clear D. CDR1 ENHRY and CDR2 SYGVKD come from the germline V gene. This CDR3 is 11 amino acids long. Trimming pared 8 bases from V and 4 bases from J, leaving 8 bases between. CDR3: CAISSGTEAFF. The DNA of the CDR3 is TGTGCCATCTCATCGGGCACTGAAGCTTTCTTT.

The chain uses TRBV13 and TRBJ2-3, with TRBD2 matching over 8 bases. Unmatched junction bases numbered 4, after V lost 2 bases and J lost 3 bases. This CDR3 is 15 amino acids long. Looked up from germline, CDR1 is PRHDT and CDR2 is FYEKMQ (reference sequence). CDR3: CASSLRGGQTDTQYF. CDR3 DNA: TGTGCCAGCAGCTTACGGGGGGGTCAAACAGATACGCAGTATTTT.